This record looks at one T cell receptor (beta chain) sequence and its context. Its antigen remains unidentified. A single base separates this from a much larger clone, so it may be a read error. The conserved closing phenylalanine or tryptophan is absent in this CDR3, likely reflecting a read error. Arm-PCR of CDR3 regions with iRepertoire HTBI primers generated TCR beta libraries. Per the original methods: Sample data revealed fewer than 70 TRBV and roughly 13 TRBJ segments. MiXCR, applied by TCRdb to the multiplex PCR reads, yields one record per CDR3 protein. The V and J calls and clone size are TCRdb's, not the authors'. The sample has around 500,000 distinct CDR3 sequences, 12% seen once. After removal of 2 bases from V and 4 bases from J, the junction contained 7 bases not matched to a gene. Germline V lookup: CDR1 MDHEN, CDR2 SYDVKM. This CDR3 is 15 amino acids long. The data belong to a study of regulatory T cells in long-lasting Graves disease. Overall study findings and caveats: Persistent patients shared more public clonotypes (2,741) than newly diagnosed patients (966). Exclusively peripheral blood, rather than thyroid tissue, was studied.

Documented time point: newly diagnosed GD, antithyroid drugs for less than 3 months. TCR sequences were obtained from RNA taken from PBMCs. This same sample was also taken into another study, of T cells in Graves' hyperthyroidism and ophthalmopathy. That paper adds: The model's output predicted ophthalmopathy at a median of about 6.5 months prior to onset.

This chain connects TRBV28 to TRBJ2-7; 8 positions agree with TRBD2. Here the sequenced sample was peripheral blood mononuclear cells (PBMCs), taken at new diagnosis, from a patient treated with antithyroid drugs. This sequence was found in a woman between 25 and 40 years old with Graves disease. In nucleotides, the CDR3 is TGTGCCAGCAGTTTAATCAGCGGGGGTGGGTACGAGCAGTACCTC. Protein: CASSLISGGGYEQYL.